This entry is about one T cell receptor (beta chain). As yet, its antigen is unknown. It was with a sample-barcoded 5' primer and a J-beta primer mix that a second PCR of roughly 7 to 11 cycles was run. Every cDNA molecule carried a tag from a template-switch adaptor bearing 12 random nucleotides. TCRdb passed the 5' RACE reads through MiXCR, listing each CDR3 protein once. The data show 800,000 or so distinct CDR3 sequences, around two thirds seen once. Germline values: CDR1 DFQATT, CDR2 SNEGSKA (reference sequence). The ends were cut back, 0 bases at V and 2 bases at J, with 10 bases in the middle. The CDR3 length is 14 residues. The sample belongs to a study of blood T cells in healthy people across ages. Findings of the study overall: Older individuals had lower TCR beta diversity per million T cells (the decline was roughly linear). Expanded clonotype shifts may have been confounded, as the donors had an unknown CMV status.

This sequence joins TRBV20-1 and TRBJ2-5; no definite D call. Sequenced input: blood. The source of this sequence is a man aged 30 to 45 in good health. The CDR3 DNA follows: TGCAGTGCTAGAGATGTGGGGATTCAAGAGACCCAGTACTTC. It codes for CSARDVGIQETQYF.